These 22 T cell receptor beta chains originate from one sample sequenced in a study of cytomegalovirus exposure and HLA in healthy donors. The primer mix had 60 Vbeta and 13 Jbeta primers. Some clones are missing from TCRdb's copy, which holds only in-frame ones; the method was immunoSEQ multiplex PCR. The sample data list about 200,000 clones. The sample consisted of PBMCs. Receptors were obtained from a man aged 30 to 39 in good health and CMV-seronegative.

The CDR3 DNA follows: TGTGCCAGTCACATAACAGGGGTTATATATGGCTACACCTTC. Residues: CASHITGVIYGYTF. The chain is built from TRBV5-4 and TRBJ1-2, with TRBD1 matching 7 bases. Germline V gives CDR1 SGHNT, CDR2 YYREEE (reference sequence). Unmatched junction bases numbered 12, after V lost 8 bases and J lost 5 bases. This CDR3 spans 14 amino acids.

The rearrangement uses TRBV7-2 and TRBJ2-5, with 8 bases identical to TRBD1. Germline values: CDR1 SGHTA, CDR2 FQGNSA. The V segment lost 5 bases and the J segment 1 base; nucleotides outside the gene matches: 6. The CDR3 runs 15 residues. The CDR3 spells CASSPRTGSQETQYF. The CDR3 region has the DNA TGTGCCAGCAGCCCTAGGACAGGGTCCCAAGAGACCCAGTACTTC.

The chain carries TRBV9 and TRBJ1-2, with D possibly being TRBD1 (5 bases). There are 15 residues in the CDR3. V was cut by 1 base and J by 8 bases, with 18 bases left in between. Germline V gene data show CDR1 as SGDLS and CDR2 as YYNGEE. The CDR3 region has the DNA TGTGCCAGCAGCGTAAGAGGTAGTGGGGGGTCGGGCTACACCTTC. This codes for CASSVRGSGGSGYTF.

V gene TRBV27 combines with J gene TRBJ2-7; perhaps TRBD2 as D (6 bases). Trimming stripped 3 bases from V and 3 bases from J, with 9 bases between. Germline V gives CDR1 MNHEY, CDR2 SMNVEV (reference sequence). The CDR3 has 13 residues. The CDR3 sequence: CASSFGTGYEQYF. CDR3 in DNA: TGTGCCAGCAGTTTTGGGACTGGCTACGAGCAGTACTTC.

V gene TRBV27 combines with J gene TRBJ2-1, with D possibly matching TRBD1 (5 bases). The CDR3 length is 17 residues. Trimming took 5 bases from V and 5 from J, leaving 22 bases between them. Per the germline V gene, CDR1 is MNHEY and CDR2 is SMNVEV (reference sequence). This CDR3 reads CASSRQRQPQGDNEQFF. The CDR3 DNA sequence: TGTGCCAGCAGTAGACAAAGACAGCCTCAAGGGGACAATGAGCAGTTCTTC.

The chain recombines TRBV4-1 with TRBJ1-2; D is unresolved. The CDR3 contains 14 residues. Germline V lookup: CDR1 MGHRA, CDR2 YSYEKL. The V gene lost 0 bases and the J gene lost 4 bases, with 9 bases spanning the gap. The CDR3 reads CASSQEEGFYGYTF. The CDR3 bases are TGCGCCAGCAGCCAAGAAGAGGGTTTCTATGGCTACACCTTC.

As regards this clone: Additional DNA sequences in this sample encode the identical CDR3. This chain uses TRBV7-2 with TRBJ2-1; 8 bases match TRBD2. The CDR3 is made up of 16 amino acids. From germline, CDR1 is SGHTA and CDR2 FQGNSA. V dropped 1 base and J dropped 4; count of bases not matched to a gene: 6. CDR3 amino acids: CASSLVGGGPYNEQFF. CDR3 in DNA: TGTGCCAGCAGCTTAGTCGGGGGGGGACCTTACAATGAGCAGTTCTTC. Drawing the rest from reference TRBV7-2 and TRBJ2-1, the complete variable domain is GAGVSQSPSNKVTEKGKDVELRCDPISGHTALYWYRQSLGQGLEFLIYFQGNSAPDKSGLPSDRFSAERTGGSVSTLTIQRTQQEDSAVYLCASSLVGGGPYNEQFFGPGTRLTVL.

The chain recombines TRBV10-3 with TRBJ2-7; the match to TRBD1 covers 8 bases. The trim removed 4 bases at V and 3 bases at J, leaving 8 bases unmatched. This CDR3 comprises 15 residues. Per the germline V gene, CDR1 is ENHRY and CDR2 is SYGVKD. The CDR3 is CAISGGRQGIYEQYF. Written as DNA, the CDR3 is TGTGCCATCAGTGGGGGAAGACAGGGGATCTACGAGCAGTACTTC.

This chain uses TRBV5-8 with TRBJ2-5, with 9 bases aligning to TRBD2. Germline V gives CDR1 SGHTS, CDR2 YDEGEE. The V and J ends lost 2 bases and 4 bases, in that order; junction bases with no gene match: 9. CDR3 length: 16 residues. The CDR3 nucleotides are TGTGCCAGCAGCTTATACGGGACTAGCCGTCTAGAGACCCAGTACTTC. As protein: CASSLYGTSRLETQYF.

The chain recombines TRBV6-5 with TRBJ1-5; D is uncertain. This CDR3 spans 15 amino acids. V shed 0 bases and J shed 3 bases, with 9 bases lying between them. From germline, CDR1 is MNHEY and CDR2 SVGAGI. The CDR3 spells CASSYSVANNQPQHF. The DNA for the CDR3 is TGTGCCAGCAGTTACTCAGTTGCGAACAATCAGCCCCAGCATTTT.

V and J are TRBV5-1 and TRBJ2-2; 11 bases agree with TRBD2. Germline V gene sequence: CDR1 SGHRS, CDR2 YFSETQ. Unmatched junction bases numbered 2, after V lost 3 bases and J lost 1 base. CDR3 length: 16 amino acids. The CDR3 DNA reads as TGCGCCAGCAGCTCTGGGACTAGCGGGAACACCGGGGAGCTGTTTTTT. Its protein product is CASSSGTSGNTGELFF.

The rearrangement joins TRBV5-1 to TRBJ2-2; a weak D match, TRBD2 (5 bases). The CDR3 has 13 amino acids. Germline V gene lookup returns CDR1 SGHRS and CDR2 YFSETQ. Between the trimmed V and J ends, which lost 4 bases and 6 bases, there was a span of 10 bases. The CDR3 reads CASSPEGAGELFF. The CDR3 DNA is TGCGCCAGCAGCCCCGAGGGAGCCGGGGAGCTGTTTTTT.

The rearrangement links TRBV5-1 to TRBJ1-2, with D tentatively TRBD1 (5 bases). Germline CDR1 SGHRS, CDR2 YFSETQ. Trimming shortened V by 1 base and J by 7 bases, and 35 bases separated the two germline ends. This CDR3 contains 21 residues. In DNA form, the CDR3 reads TGCGCCAGCAGCTTGCGGTTGTGGACGGGACCGGTTCGAGGGAGGGCTAGTGGCTACACCTTC. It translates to CASSLRLWTGPVRGRASGYTF.

The CDR3 DNA reads as TGTGCCAGCAGCTTCGATAGTAGCGGGGGAAAGAATGAGCAGTTCTTC. Its protein is CASSFDSSGGKNEQFF. The gene calls are TRBV7-2 and TRBJ2-1; 9 bases align to TRBD2. The CDR3 runs 16 residues. The ends lost 3 bases at V and 7 bases at J; junction bases unmatched: 10. CDR1 and CDR2 (germline): SGHTA, FQGNSA.

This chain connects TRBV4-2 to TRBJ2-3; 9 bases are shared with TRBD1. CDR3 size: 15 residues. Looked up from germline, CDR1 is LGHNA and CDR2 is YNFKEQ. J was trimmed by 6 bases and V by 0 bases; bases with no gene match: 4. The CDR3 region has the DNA TGTGCCAGCAGCCAAGAGGACAGGGGATTTGATACGCAGTATTTT. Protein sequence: CASSQEDRGFDTQYF.

CDR3 DNA sequence: TGTGCCAGCAGCTTGAGGAGCTGGAACAATGAGCAGTTCTTC. The encoded protein is CASSLRSWNNEQFF. V is TRBV5-4 and J is TRBJ2-1; D is uncertain. This CDR3 contains 14 residues. Germline loops: CDR1 SGHNT, CDR2 YYREEE (reference sequence). Trimming removed 1 base from V and 5 bases from J, with 10 bases in between.

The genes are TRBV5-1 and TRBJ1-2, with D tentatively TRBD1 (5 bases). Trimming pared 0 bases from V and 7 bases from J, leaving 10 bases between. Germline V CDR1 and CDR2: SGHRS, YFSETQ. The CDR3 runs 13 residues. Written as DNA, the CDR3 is TGCGCCAGCAGCTTGGGGGGGGAAGGTGGCTACACCTTC. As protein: CASSLGGEGGYTF. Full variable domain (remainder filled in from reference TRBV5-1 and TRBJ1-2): KAGVTQTPRYLIKTRGQQVTLSCSPISGHRSVSWYQQTPGQGLQFLFEYFSETQRNKGNFPGRFSGRQFSNSRSEMNVSTLELGDSALYLCASSLGGEGGYTFGSGTRLTVV.

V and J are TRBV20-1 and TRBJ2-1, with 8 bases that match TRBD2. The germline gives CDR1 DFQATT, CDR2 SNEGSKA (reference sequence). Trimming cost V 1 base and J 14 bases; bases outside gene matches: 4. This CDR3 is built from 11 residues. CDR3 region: CSARGGGPKFF. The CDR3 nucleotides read TGCAGTGCTAGAGGCGGGGGGCCAAAGTTCTTC.

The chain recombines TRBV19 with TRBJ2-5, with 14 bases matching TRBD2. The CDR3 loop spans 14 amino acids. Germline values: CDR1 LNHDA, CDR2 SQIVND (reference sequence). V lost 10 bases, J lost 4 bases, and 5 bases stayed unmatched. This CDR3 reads CATRLAGGRETQYF. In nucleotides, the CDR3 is TGTGCCACCCGACTAGCGGGGGGGCGAGAGACCCAGTACTTC.

The CDR3 protein is CASSLRLSNQPQHF. The DNA of the CDR3 is TGTGCCAGCAGTCTCCGACTTAGCAATCAGCCCCAGCATTTT. The chain has TRBV27 and TRBJ1-5; D gene unclear. The V gene's germline CDR1 is MNHEY and CDR2 SMNVEV (reference sequence). The CDR3 is 14 amino acids. The V end lost 5 bases, the J end lost 0 bases, and 8 bases lay between the germline ends.

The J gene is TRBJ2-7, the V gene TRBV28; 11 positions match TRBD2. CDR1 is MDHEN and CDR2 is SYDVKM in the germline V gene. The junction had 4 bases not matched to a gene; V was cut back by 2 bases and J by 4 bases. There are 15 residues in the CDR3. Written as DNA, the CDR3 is TGTGCCAGCAGTTTAGGTGTAGCGGGAGGGTACGAGCAGTACTTC. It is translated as CASSLGVAGGYEQYF.

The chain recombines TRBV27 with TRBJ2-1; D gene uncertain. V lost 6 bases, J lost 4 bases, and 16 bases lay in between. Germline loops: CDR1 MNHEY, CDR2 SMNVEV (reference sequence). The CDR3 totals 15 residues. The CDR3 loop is CASSPQVTQYNEQFF. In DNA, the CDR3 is TGTGCCAGCAGCCCTCAGGTTACGCAATACAATGAGCAGTTCTTC.